This T cell receptor (beta chain) was identified in a study of CD8+CD57+ T cells in acquired aplastic anemia. Turning to the study itself: Recorded DNA amounts for sorted CD4+ and CD8+ cells had an average of about 3.5 ug. On average, healthy donors gave some 9.8 million reads for CD4+ cells. Study-level findings and limits: Researchers report that around 29 CD8+ CDR3 sequences appeared in both patients and controls.

As regards this clonotype: Its cognate antigen is unknown.

The CDR3 contains 12 residues. Germline V lookup: CDR1 DFQATT, CDR2 SNEGSKA (reference sequence). It was genomic DNA that served as the template for profiling TCR beta VDJ and CDR3. TCRdb analysed the reads with MiXCR anew, one entry per CDR3 protein. Of about 420,000 distinct CDR3 sequences listed, roughly 68% are singletons. This clonotype originated in a human donor in good health, serving as a control. Sequenced input: sorted CD4+, CD8+, or CD8+CD57+ T cells (not recorded which) from PBMCs. This chain links TRBV20-1 with TRBJ2-7; D is possibly TRBD2 (6 bases). CDR3 protein: CSAARGGKEQYF. CDR3 nucleotide sequence: TGCAGCGCTGCACGCGGCGGGAAAGAGCAGTACTTC.